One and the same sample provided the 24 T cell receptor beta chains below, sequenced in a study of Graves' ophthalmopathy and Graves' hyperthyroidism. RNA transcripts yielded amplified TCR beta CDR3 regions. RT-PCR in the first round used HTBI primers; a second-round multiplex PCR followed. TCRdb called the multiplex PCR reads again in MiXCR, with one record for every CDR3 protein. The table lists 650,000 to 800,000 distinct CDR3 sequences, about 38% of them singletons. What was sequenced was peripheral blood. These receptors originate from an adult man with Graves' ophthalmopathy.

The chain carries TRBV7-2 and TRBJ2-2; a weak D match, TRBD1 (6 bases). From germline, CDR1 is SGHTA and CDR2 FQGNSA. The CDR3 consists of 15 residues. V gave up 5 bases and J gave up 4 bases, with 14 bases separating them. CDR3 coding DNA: TGTGCCAGCAGCCAAACCGGACAGAGCACCGGGGAGCTGTTTTTT. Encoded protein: CASSQTGQSTGELFF.

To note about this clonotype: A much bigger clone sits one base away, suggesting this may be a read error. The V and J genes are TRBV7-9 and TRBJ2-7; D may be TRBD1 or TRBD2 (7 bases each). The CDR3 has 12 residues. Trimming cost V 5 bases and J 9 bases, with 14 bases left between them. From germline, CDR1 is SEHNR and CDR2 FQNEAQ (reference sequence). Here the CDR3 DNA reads TGTGCCAGCAGCGTCAGGGGGAGGGGGCAGTACTTC. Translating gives CASSVRGRGQYF. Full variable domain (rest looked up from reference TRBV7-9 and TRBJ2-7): DTGVSQNPRHKITKRGQNVTFRCDPISEHNRLYWYRQTLGQGPEFLTYFQNEAQLEKSRLLSDRFSAERPKGSFSTLEIQRTEQGDSAMYLCASSVRGRGQYFGPGTRLTVT.

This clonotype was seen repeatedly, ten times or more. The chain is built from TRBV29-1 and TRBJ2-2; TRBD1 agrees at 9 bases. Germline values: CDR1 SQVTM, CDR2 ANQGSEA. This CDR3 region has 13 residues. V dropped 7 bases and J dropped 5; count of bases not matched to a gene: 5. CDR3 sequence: CSARTGETGELFF. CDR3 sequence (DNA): TGCAGCGCCCGGACAGGGGAGACCGGGGAGCTGTTTTTT.

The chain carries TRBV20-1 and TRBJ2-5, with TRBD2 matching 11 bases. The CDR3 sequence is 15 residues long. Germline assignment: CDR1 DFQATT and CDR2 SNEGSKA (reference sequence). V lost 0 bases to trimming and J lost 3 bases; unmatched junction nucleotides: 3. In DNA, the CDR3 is TGCAGTGCTAGAGATGAGACTAGCGGGGAAGAGACCCAGTACTTC. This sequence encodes CSARDETSGEETQYF.

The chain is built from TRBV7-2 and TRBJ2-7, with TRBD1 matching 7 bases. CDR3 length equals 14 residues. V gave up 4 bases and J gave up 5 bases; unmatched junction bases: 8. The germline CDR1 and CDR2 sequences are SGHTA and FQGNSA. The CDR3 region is CASSWGTGVNEQYF. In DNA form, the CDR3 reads TGTGCCAGCAGCTGGGGTACAGGGGTCAACGAGCAGTACTTC.

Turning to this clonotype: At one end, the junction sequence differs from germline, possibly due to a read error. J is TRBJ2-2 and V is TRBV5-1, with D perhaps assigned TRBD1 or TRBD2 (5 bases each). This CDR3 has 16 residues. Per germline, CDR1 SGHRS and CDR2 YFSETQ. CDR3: CASSLASGTYTGELSW. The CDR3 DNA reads TGCGCCAGCAGCTTGGCCTCCGGGACCTACACCGGGGAGCTGTCTTGG.

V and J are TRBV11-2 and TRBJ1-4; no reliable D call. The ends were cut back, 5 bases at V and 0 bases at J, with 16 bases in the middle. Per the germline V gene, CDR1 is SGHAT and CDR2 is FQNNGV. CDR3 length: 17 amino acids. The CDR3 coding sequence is TGTGCCAGCAGCCCCCAAGCGAGCCCAACAACTAATGAAAAACTGTTTTTT. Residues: CASSPQASPTTNEKLFF.

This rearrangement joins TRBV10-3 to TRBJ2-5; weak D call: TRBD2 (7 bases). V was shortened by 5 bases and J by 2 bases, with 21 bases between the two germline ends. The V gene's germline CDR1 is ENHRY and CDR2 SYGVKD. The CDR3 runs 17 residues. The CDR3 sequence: CAISHGGALAAQETQYF. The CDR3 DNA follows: TGTGCCATCAGTCACGGGGGCGCGCTAGCGGCTCAAGAGACCCAGTACTTC.

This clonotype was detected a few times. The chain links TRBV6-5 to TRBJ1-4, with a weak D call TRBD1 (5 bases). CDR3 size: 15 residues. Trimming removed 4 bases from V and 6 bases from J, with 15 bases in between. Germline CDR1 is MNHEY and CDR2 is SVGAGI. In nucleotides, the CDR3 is TGTGCCAGCAGTTTCATGGGGACGGGGGATGAAAAACTGTTTTTT. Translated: CASSFMGTGDEKLFF.

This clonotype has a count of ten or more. CDR3 sequence: CASSVMGGETQYF. The CDR3 DNA follows: TGTGCCAGCAGCGTAATGGGGGGAGAGACCCAGTACTTC. This chain connects TRBV9 to TRBJ2-5; possible D gene TRBD2, 6 bases. V was shortened by 1 base and J by 4 bases, with 8 bases between the two germline ends. Germline CDR1 and CDR2: SGDLS and YYNGEE. The CDR3 sequence is 13 residues long.

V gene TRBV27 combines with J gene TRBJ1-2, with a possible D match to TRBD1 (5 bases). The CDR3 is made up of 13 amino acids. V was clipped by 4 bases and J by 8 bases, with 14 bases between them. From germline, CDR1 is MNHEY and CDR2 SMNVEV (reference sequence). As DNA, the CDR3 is TGTGCCAGCAGTTACCTGGGAGGGGACGGCTACACCTTC. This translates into CASSYLGGDGYTF.

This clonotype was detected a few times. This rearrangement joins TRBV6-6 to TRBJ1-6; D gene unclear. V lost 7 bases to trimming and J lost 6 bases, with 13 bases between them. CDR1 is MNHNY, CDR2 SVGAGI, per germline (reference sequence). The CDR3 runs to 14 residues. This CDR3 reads CASTREGSNSPLHF. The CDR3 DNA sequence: TGTGCCAGCACCCGGGAGGGTAGTAATTCACCCCTCCACTTT.

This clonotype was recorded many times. The CDR3 here is CASSLGAEETQYF. The DNA for the CDR3 is TGTGCCAGCAGCTTAGGGGCAGAAGAGACCCAGTACTTC. The chain employs TRBV7-7 and TRBJ2-5; D not certain. The germline gives CDR1 SSHAT, CDR2 FNYEAQ (reference sequence). V lost 1 base to trimming and J lost 3 bases, with 6 bases between them. The CDR3 is made up of 13 amino acids.

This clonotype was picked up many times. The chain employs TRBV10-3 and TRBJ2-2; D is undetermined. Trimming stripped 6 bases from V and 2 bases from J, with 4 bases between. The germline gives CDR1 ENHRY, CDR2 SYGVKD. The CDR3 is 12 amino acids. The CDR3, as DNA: TGTGCCATCAGCAGCAACACCGGGGAGCTGTTTTTT. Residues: CAISSNTGELFF.

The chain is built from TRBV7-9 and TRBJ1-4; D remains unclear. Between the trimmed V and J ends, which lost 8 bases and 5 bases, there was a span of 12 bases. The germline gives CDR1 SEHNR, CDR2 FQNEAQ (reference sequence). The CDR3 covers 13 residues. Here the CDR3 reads CASGFGENEKLFF. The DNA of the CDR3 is TGTGCCAGCGGATTCGGGGAAAATGAAAAACTGTTTTTT. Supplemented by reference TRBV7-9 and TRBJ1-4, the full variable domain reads DTGVSQNPRHKITKRGQNVTFRCDPISEHNRLYWYRQTLGQGPEFLTYFQNEAQLEKSRLLSDRFSAERPKGSFSTLEIQRTEQGDSAMYLCASGFGENEKLFFGSGTQLSVL.

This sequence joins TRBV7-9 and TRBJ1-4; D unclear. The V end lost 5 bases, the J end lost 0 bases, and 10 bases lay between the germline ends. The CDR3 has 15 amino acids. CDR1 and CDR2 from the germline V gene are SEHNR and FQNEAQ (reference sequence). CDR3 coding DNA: TGTGCCAGCAGCGACCCATCCGCAACTAATGAAAAACTGTTTTTT. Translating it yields CASSDPSATNEKLFF.

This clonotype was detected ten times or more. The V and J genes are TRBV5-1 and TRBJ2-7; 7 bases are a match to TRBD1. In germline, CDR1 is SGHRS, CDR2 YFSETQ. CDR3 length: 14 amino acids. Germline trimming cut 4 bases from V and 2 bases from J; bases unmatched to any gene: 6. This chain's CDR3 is CASSQDRLAYEQYF. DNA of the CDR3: TGCGCCAGCAGCCAGGACAGGCTGGCCTACGAGCAGTACTTC.

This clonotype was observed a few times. The CDR3 here is CASSASDANTGELFF. DNA of the CDR3: TGTGCCAGTAGTGCCAGCGACGCGAACACCGGGGAGCTGTTTTTT. The gene calls are TRBV19 and TRBJ2-2, with no clear D. Trimming shortened V by 5 bases and J by 0 bases, and 10 bases separated the two germline ends. Germline V gives CDR1 LNHDA, CDR2 SQIVND (reference sequence). The CDR3 covers 15 residues.

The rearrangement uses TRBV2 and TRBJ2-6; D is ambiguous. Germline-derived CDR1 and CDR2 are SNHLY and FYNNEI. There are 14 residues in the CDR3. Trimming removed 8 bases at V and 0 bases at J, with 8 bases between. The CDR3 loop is CASGDASGANVLTF. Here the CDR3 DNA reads TGTGCCAGCGGCGACGCCTCTGGGGCCAACGTCCTGACTTTC.

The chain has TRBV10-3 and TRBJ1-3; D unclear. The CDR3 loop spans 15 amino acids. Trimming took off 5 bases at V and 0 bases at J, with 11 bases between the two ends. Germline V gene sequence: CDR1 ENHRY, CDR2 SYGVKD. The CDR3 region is CAISPDRHSGNTIYF. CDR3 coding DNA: TGTGCCATCAGTCCGGACCGCCACTCTGGAAACACCATATATTTT.

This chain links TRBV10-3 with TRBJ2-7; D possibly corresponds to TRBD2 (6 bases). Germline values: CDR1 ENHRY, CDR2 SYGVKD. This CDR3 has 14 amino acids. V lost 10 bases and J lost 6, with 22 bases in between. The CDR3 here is CASSPLAVLSEQYF. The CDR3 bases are TGTGCCAGCTCCCCCTTAGCGGTTCTATCCGAGCAGTACTTC.

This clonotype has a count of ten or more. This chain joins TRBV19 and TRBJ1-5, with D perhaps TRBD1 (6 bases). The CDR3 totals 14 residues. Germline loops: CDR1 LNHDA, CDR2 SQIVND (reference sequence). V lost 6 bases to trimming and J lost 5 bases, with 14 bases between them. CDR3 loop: CASSLRGGHQPQHF. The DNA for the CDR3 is TGTGCCAGTAGCCTCAGGGGAGGGCATCAGCCCCAGCATTTT.

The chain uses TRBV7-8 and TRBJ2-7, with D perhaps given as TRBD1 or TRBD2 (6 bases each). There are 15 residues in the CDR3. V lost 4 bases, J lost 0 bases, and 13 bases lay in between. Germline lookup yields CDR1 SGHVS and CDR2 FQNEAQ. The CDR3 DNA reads TGTGCCAGCAGCTCGCGGGACAAGAGCTCCTACGAGCAGTACTTC. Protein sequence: CASSSRDKSSYEQYF.

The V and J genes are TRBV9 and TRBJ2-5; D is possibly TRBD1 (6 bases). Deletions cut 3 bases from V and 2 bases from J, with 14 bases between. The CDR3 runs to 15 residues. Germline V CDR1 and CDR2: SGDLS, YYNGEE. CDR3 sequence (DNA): TGTGCCAGCAGCGGGCAGGGGCCGACACAAGAGACCCAGTACTTC. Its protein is CASSGQGPTQETQYF.